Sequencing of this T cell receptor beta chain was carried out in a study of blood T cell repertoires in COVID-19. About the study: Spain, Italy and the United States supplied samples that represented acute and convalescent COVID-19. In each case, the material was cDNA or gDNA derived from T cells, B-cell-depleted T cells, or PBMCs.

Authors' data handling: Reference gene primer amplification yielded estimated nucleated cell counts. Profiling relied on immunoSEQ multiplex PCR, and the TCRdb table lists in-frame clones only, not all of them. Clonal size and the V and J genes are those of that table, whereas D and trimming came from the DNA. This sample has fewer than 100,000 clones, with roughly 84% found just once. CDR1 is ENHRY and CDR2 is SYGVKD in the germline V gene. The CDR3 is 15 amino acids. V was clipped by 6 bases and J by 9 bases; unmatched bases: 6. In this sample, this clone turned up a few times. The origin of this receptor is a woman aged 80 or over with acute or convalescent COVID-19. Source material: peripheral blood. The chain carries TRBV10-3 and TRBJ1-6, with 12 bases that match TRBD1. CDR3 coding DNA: TGTGCCATCAGAACCGGGACAGGGGGCTCTTCACCCCTCCACTTT. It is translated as CAIRTGTGGSSPLHF.